The clone carrying this T cell receptor (beta chain) was seen a handful of times. No antigen is known for it. The CDR3 regions of TCR beta were amplified from RNA transcripts. A set of HTBI primers served as the primers for a first-round RT-PCR of the TCR CDR3. TCRdb fed the multiplex PCR reads into MiXCR, producing one record per CDR3 protein. The top ten clones hold under 20% of a sample with over 450,000 distinct CDR3 sequences, 17% of them seen once. The data are from a study of T cells in Graves' hyperthyroidism and ophthalmopathy. General observations from the study: The blood repertoire included most of the expanded thyroid clonotypes above 0.001.

The germline V gene encodes CDR1 SGHRS and CDR2 YFSETQ. V lost 0 bases and J lost 0, with 9 bases in between. The CDR3 runs 15 residues. This rearrangement joins TRBV5-1 to TRBJ1-1, with D perhaps matching TRBD1 (5 bases). This sequence was found in a woman between 18 and 30 years old with Graves' ophthalmopathy. What was sequenced was blood. The CDR3 DNA reads TGCGCCAGCAGCTTGGACAGGTCCTTGAACACTGAAGCTTTCTTT. Translated: CASSLDRSLNTEAFF.